This T cell receptor beta chain was profiled in a study of T cell clusters in autoimmune cytopenias. TRB amplification used roughly 250 ng of peripheral blood genomic DNA. The CDR3 extends over 14 amino acids. From germline, CDR1 is SGHDN and CDR2 FVKESK. This clonotype is identified as medium-sized from frequency. Multiplex touch-down PCR amplified TRB using TRB-A and TRB-B pools in one tube. TCRdb re-called the multiplex PCR reads and gives one entry per CDR3 protein, without DNA. Its table records approximately 3,000 distinct CDR3 sequences. The receptor comes from a human donor with an autoimmune cytopenia or autoimmune hepatitis (not recorded which). Sequencing used peripheral blood. The genes are TRBV14 and TRBJ2-7; the D call from TCRdb, TRBD1, cannot be confirmed without DNA. CDR3 amino acids: CASSQEWDSYEQYF.